The 25 T cell receptor beta chains given below trace back to one sample, sequenced in a study of T cells in narcolepsy. Using immunoSEQ multiplex PCR, the repertoire was profiled, and TCRdb retains in-frame clones only, with some absent. The sample has around 18,000 clones, around 84% seen once. Material: memory (CD45RA-) CD4+ T cells from blood. These receptors were taken from a human donor in good health.

This clone is a singleton in its sample. The rearrangement joins TRBV5-8 to TRBJ1-2, with D unclear. Deletions cut 4 bases from V and 4 bases from J, with 20 bases between. The CDR3 spans 16 residues. Germline V lookup: CDR1 SGHTS, CDR2 YDEGEE. CDR3 protein: CASSPRAVSSGYGYTF. In DNA form, the CDR3 reads TGTGCCAGCAGCCCGCGGGCCGTAAGCAGCGGCTATGGCTACACCTTC. The full variable domain, rest sourced from reference TRBV5-8 and TRBJ1-2, is EAGVTQSPTHLIKTRGQQATLRCSPISGHTSVYWYQQALGLGLQFLLWYDEGEERNRGNFPPRFSGRQFPNYSSELNVNALELEDSALYLCASSPRAVSSGYGYTFGSGTRLTVV.

The chain joins TRBV5-1 to TRBJ1-2; the D is unclear. There are 13 residues in the CDR3. V was pared by 4 bases and J by 8 bases, with 15 bases between. CDR1 and CDR2 from the germline V gene are SGHRS and YFSETQ. The CDR3 nucleotides read TGCGCCAGCAGCCCCAAGGGTGGGGTAGGCTACACCTTC. Residues: CASSPKGGVGYTF.

The chain carries TRBV11-1 and TRBJ2-1; 8 positions agree with TRBD1. V lost 0 bases, J lost 3 bases, and 4 bases stayed unmatched. The length of the CDR3 is 16 residues. Per the germline V gene, CDR1 is SGHAT and CDR2 is FQDESV (reference sequence). CDR3 sequence reads: CASSLAPGQDYNEQFF. In DNA, the CDR3 is TGTGCCAGCAGCTTAGCGCCGGGACAGGACTACAATGAGCAGTTCTTC.

Concerning this clone: The junction departs from the called germline gene at one end, perhaps through a read error. Within the sample, other DNA sequences also encode this same CDR3. The rearrangement joins TRBV30 to TRBJ2-7; D is unclear. Germline V CDR1 and CDR2: GTSNPN, SVGIG (reference sequence). The CDR3 spans 11 residues. The CDR3 sequence is CAWTRSYEQYF. Written as DNA, the CDR3 is TGCGCCTGGACCCGGTCCTACGAGCAGTACTTC.

The chain links TRBV5-1 to TRBJ2-2, with TRBD2 as a possible D gene (6 bases). The CDR3 length is 12 residues. With 5 bases removed from V and 7 bases from J, the gap between germline ends came to 9 bases. Germline loops: CDR1 SGHRS, CDR2 YFSETQ. The CDR3 DNA reads as TGCGCCAGCAGACCCGGGGGCGGGGAGCTGTTTTTT. Residues: CASRPGGGELFF.

The chain combines TRBV11-3 with TRBJ2-7; TRBD2 matches at 10 bases. This CDR3 comprises 18 residues. The V gene end was trimmed by 0 bases and the J gene end by 4 bases; junction bases not matched to a gene: 12. Germline V CDR1 and CDR2: SGHNT, YENEEA. Here the CDR3 reads CASSLEPSGRIGRYEQYF. In nucleotides, the CDR3 is TGTGCCAGCAGCTTAGAGCCTAGCGGGAGAATTGGCCGTTACGAGCAGTACTTC.

This clone was seen only a few times. This chain connects TRBV6-1 to TRBJ1-2, with D possibly matching TRBD1 (6 bases). This CDR3 spans 15 amino acids. CDR1 and CDR2 from the germline V gene are MNHNS and SASEGT. V shed 8 bases and J shed 3 bases, with 19 bases lying between them. This CDR3 is CASRNDRYQDYGYTF. DNA of the CDR3: TGTGCCAGCCGCAATGACAGGTATCAGGACTATGGCTACACCTTC.

V gene TRBV10-3 combines with J gene TRBJ1-6, with 7 bases fitting TRBD1. V lost 7 bases to trimming and J lost 13 bases; unmatched junction nucleotides: 10. The V gene's germline CDR1 is ENHRY and CDR2 SYGVKD. This CDR3 contains 13 residues. Written as DNA, the CDR3 is TGTGCCATCAAGGACAGGAATGAGGTGCCCCTCCACTTT. It specifies CAIKDRNEVPLHF.

This rearrangement joins TRBV7-2 to TRBJ2-7; the D is unclear. Trimming cost V 5 bases and J 5 bases, with 13 bases left between them. Germline V CDR1 and CDR2: SGHTA, FQGNSA. CDR3 length: 13 amino acids. The CDR3 loop is CASSPIARDEQYF. The CDR3 region has the DNA TGTGCCAGCAGCCCGATAGCCCGAGACGAGCAGTACTTC.

This chain links TRBV11-3 with TRBJ2-7, with TRBD1 as a possible D gene (6 bases). The CDR3 consists of 14 residues. V was pared by 5 bases and J by 7 bases, with 18 bases between. Germline V gene sequence: CDR1 SGHNT, CDR2 YENEEA. CDR3 nucleotide sequence: TGTGCCAGCAGCCAGGGTGGACAGCTTATGGAGCAGTACTTC. This encodes CASSQGGQLMEQYF.

By share, this clone ranks as medium-sized. The chain couples TRBV10-3 to TRBJ1-2, with TRBD1 identical over 8 bases. V lost 4 bases to trimming and J lost 4 bases; unmatched junction nucleotides: 5. The germline CDR1 and CDR2 sequences are ENHRY and SYGVKD. This CDR3 region has 14 residues. The CDR3 region has the DNA TGTGCCATCAGTGTGGGTACAGGGGGCTATGGCTACACCTTC. Translating it yields CAISVGTGGYGYTF.

V is TRBV29-1 and J is TRBJ1-3; D unclear. CDR1 SQVTM and CDR2 ANQGSEA come from the germline V gene. This CDR3 has 11 amino acids. V shed 0 bases and J shed 8 bases, with 5 bases lying between them. The CDR3 nucleotides read TGCAGCGTTGAAGAGGTAGACACCATATATTTT. It encodes CSVEEVDTIYF.

This chain links TRBV2 with TRBJ1-6, with 7 bases matching TRBD1. The CDR3 contains 18 residues. The ends lost 6 bases at V and 5 bases at J; junction bases unmatched: 16. CDR1 is SNHLY and CDR2 is FYNNEI in the germline V gene. CDR3 in amino acids: CASRIIGGQGVNNSPLHF. In DNA form, the CDR3 reads TGTGCCAGCAGAATAATTGGGGGTCAGGGGGTGAATAATTCACCCCTCCACTTT.

DNA for the CDR3: TGTGCCAGCAGTTCCAATTTACTCCCCTACGAGCAGTACTTC. This sequence encodes CASSSNLLPYEQYF. This sequence joins TRBV28 and TRBJ2-7; D is unresolved. This CDR3 has 14 residues. V was clipped by 4 bases and J by 2 bases, with 12 bases between them. Germline V lookup: CDR1 MDHEN, CDR2 SYDVKM.

The chain carries TRBV29-1 and TRBJ2-1, with TRBD2 matching over 10 bases. Germline V gene data show CDR1 as SQVTM and CDR2 as ANQGSEA. This CDR3 contains 14 residues. V trimming: 7 bases; J trimming: 7 bases; junction bases outside the gene matches: 10. In nucleotides, the CDR3 is TGCAGCGGGGCCAAGACTAGCGGGTTAAATGAGCAGTTCTTC. Translating it yields CSGAKTSGLNEQFF.

This chain links TRBV28 with TRBJ2-1; possible D gene TRBD2, 6 bases. This CDR3 comprises 13 residues. Deletions cut 3 bases from V and 12 bases from J, with 15 bases between. CDR1 and CDR2 from the germline V gene are MDHEN and SYDVKM. The DNA for the CDR3 is TGTGCCAGCAGTTTGACGAACCGGGACTGGCAGTTCTTC. As protein: CASSLTNRDWQFF.

The chain combines TRBV18 with TRBJ2-7; TRBD1 agrees at 8 bases. V lost 1 base, J lost 7 bases, and 9 bases stayed unmatched. The CDR3 is made up of 15 amino acids. Germline-derived CDR1 and CDR2 are KGHSH and LQKENI. The CDR3 loop reads CASSPLRTGPGEQYF. DNA of the CDR3: TGTGCCAGCTCACCACTGAGGACAGGGCCGGGTGAGCAGTACTTC.

This chain links TRBV6-1 with TRBJ2-7; 7 nucleotides line up with TRBD2. Trimming removed 9 bases from V and 3 bases from J; junction bases left unmatched: 8. Germline V gene lookup returns CDR1 MNHNS and CDR2 SASEGT. This CDR3 has 13 residues. The CDR3 nucleotides read TGTGCCAGTAGGTGGGGCGGGAGCTACGAGCAGTACTTC. It yields the protein CASRWGGSYEQYF.

The rearrangement links TRBV19 to TRBJ2-7; no firm D call. Germline CDR1 LNHDA, CDR2 SQIVND (reference sequence). The CDR3 consists of 12 residues. V dropped 7 bases and J dropped 6 bases, with 13 bases sitting between them. The CDR3 DNA reads as TGTGCCAGTAATGAGCAAGGCGCCGAGCAGTACTTC. This sequence encodes CASNEQGAEQYF.

The V call is TRBV7-3, the J call TRBJ2-1; TRBD2 agrees at 7 bases. Germline CDR1 reads SGHTA; CDR2 reads FQGTGA. This CDR3 has 15 residues. V dropped 0 bases and J dropped 2; count of bases not matched to a gene: 1. The CDR3 DNA sequence: TGTGCCAGCAGCTTAACTCGGGGGGCCTACAATGAGCAGTTCTTC. Translation: CASSLTRGAYNEQFF. Together with reference TRBV7-3 and TRBJ2-1, the CDR3 gives the full variable domain: GAGVSQTPSNKVTEKGKYVELRCDPISGHTALYWYRQSLGQGPEFLIYFQGTGAADDSGLPNDRFFAVRPEGSVSTLKIQRTERGDSAVYLCASSLTRGAYNEQFFGPGTRLTVL.

The chain combines TRBV2 with TRBJ1-3, with TRBD1 matching 7 bases. There are 18 residues in the CDR3. CDR1 is SNHLY and CDR2 is FYNNEI in the germline V gene. Trimming at V came to 5 bases and at J to 4 bases, leaving 17 bases not matched to a gene. This CDR3 reads CASSYRDRFSMGGNTIYF. The CDR3 bases are TGTGCCAGCAGTTACCGGGACAGATTTTCTATGGGGGGAAACACCATATATTTT.

The chain carries TRBV6-1 and TRBJ2-3, with a tentative D call TRBD2 (7 bases). Germline CDR1 MNHNS, CDR2 SASEGT. The CDR3 loop spans 15 amino acids. The V end lost 4 bases, the J end lost 5 bases, and 16 bases lay between the germline ends. The CDR3 is CASSGSGGPQDTQYF. CDR3 nucleotides: TGTGCCAGCAGTGGTTCCGGGGGGCCCCAAGATACGCAGTATTTT.

This clone has a single count. The chain is built from TRBV6-1 and TRBJ2-7, with TRBD1 matching 7 bases. This CDR3 is built from 14 residues. The ends lost 6 bases at V and 6 bases at J; junction bases unmatched: 11. Germline CDR1 is MNHNS and CDR2 is SASEGT. The CDR3 here is CASRNGDRVFEQYF. In DNA form, the CDR3 reads TGTGCCAGCAGGAATGGCGACAGGGTGTTCGAGCAGTACTTC.

This chain links TRBV19 with TRBJ2-7; D may be TRBD2 (6 bases). The CDR3 loop spans 15 amino acids. CDR1 is LNHDA, CDR2 SQIVND, per germline (reference sequence). The ends were cut back, 5 bases at V and 1 base at J, with 15 bases in the middle. CDR3 coding DNA: TGTGCCAGTAGTTTATCTAGCGCGGCGTCCTACGAGCAGTACTTC. It codes for CASSLSSAASYEQYF.

The V call is TRBV14, the J call TRBJ2-1; D remains unclear. V lost 2 bases to trimming and J lost 7 bases, with 9 bases between them. This CDR3 is 13 amino acids long. From germline, CDR1 is SGHDN and CDR2 FVKESK. The CDR3 sequence: CASSQQLGNEQFF. CDR3 nucleotides: TGTGCCAGCAGCCAACAGCTCGGTAATGAGCAGTTCTTC. Filled out from reference TRBV14 and TRBJ2-1, the complete variable domain reads EAGVTQFPSHSVIEKGQTVTLRCDPISGHDNLYWYRRVMGKEIKFLLHFVKESKQDESGMPNNRFLAERTGGTYSTLKVQPAELEDSGVYFCASSQQLGNEQFFGPGTRLTVL.